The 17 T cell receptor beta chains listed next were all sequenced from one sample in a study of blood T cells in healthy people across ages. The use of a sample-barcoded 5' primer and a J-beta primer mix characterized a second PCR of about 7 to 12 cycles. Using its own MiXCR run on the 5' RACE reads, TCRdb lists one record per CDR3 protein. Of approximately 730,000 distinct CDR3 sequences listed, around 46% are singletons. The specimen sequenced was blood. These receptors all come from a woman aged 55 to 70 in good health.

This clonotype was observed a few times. Here the CDR3 DNA reads TGTGCCAGCAGCCGCAAACGGGACAGGACCTACGAACAGTACTTC. It specifies CASSRKRDRTYEQYF. The chain carries TRBV21-1 and TRBJ2-7; TRBD1, as called in the table, went unchecked against the DNA. TRBV21-1 is deemed a pseudogene. CDR3 length: 15 amino acids.

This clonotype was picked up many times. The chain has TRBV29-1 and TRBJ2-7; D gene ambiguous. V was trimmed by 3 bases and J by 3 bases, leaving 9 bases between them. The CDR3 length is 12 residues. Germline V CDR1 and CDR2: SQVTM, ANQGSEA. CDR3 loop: CSVEGSLYEQYF. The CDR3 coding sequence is TGCAGCGTTGAGGGCTCCCTCTACGAGCAGTACTTC.

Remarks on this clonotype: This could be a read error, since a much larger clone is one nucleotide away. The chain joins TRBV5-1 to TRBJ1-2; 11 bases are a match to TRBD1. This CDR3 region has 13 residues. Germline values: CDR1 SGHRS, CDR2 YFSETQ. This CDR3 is CASSTDRGPGCTF. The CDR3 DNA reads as TGCGCCAGCAGCACGGACAGGGGGCCTGGCTGCACCTTC.

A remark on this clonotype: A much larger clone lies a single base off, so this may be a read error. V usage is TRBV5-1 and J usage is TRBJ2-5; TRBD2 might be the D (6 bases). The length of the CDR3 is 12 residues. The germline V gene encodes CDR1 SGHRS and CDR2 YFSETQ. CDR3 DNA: TGCGCCAGCAGCTTGGAACGGGAGACCCGGTACTTC. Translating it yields CASSLERETRYF.

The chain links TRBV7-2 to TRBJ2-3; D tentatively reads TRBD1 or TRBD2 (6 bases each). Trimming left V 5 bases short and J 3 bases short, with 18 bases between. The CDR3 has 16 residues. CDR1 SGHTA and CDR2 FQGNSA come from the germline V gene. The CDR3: CASSARGQGQTDTQYF. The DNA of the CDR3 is TGTGCCAGCAGCGCCCGGGGGCAGGGCCAGACAGATACGCAGTATTTT.

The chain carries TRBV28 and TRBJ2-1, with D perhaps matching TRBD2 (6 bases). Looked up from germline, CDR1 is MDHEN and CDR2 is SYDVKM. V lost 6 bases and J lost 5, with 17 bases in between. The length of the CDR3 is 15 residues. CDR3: CASSTSIAVHNEQFF. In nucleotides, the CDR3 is TGTGCCAGCAGCACTTCAATAGCGGTACACAATGAGCAGTTCTTC.

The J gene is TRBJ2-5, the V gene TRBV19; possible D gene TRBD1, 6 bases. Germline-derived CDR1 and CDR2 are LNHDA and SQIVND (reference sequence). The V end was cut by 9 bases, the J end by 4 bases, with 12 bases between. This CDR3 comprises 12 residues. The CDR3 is CARSKGGETQYF. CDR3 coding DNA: TGTGCCAGATCCAAAGGGGGAGAGACCCAGTACTTC.

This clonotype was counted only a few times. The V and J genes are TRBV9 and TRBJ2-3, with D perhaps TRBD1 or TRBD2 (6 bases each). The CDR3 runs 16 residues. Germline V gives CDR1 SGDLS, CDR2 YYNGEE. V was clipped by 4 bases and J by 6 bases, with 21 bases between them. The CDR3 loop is CASSTSLGGRTDTQYF. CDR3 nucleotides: TGTGCCAGCAGCACTAGCCTTGGGGGCCGGACGGATACGCAGTATTTT.

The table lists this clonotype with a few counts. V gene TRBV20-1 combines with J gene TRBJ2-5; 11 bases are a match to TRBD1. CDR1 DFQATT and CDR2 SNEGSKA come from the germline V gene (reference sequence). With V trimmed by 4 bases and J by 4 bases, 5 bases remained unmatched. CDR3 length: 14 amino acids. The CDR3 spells CSATGTGGPETQYF. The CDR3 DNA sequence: TGCAGTGCTACCGGGACAGGGGGTCCAGAGACCCAGTACTTC.

CDR3 nucleotides: TGTGCCAGCAGCGATTTCGGGGGGACTAATGAAAAACTGTTTTTT. Its protein product is CASSDFGGTNEKLFF. The chain combines TRBV7-9 with TRBJ1-4; D possibly corresponds to TRBD1 (5 bases). CDR3 length equals 15 residues. Looked up from germline, CDR1 is SEHNR and CDR2 is FQNEAQ (reference sequence). Trimming removed 5 bases from V and 2 bases from J, with 12 bases in between.

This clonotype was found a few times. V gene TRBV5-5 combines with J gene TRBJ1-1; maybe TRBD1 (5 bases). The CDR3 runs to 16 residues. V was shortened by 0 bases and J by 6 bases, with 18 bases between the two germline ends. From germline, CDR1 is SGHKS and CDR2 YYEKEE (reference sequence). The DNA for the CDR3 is TGTGCCAGCAGCTTGGAACAGGCTAGGCAAAGTGCTGAAGCTTTCTTT. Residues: CASSLEQARQSAEAFF.

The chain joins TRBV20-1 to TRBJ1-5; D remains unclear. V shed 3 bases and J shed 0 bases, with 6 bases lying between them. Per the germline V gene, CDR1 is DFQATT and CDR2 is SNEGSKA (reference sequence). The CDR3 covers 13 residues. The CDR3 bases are TGCAGTGCTAGCCGGAATAGCAATCAGCCCCAGCATTTT. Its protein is CSASRNSNQPQHF.

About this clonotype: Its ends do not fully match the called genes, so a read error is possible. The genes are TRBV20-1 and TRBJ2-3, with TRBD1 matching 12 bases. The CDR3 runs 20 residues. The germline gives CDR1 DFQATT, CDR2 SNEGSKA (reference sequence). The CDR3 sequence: CSARSPPGTGGDSSTDTQYF. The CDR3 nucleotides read TGCAGTGCTAGATCCCCGCCGGGGACAGGGGGCGACTCTAGCACAGATACACAGTATTTT.

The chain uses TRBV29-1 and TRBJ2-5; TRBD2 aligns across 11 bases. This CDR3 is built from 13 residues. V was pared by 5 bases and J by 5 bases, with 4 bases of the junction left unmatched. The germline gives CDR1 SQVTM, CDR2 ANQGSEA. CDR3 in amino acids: CSVRPSGGETQYF. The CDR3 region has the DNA TGCAGCGTTCGACCTAGCGGGGGGGAGACCCAGTACTTC.

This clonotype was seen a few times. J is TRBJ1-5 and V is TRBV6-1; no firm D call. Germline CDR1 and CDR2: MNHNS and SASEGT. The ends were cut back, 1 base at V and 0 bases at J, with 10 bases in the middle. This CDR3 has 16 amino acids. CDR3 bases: TGTGCCAGCAGTGAAGTTTTGGACCTTAGCAATCAGCCCCAGCATTTT. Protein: CASSEVLDLSNQPQHF.

The CDR3 nucleotides read TGTGCCAGCAGCTTATCGCCAGCGGGGGTGTGGAATGAGCAGTTCTTC. This translates into CASSLSPAGVWNEQFF. The J gene is TRBJ2-1, the V gene TRBV7-2; 8 nucleotides align to TRBD2. Germline CDR1 and CDR2: SGHTA and FQGNSA. The CDR3 is 16 residues long. Trimming at V came to 2 bases and at J to 7 bases, leaving 10 bases not matched to a gene.

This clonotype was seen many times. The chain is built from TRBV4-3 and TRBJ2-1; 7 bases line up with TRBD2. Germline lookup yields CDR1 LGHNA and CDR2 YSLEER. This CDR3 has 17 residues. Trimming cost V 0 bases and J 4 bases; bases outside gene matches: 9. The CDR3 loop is CASSQDGVAGGYNEQFF. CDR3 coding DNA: TGCGCCAGCAGCCAAGATGGGGTAGCGGGTGGATACAATGAGCAGTTCTTC.